One sample yielded the 21 T cell receptor beta chains listed below, sequenced in a study of T cell repertoires in cytomegalovirus infection. A single record per CDR3 protein comes from TCRdb applying MiXCR to the reads. Of 150,000 to 200,000 distinct CDR3 sequences listed, approximately 28% are singletons. The sequenced material came from PBMCs. The receptors were gathered from a human donor in good health (CMV status not recorded). Some clones in this sample may be carry-over from other donors' samples.

This clonotype was recorded a few times. Compared with germline, one end of the junction differs, possibly owing to a read error. The genes are TRBV12-5 and TRBJ1-1, with 7 bases identical to TRBD1. This CDR3 spans 11 amino acids. Germline V CDR1 and CDR2: LGHNT, FRNRAP. In DNA, the CDR3 is TGTGCTAGTGGTTTCGCGGGGACAGCTCTTTTT. It encodes CASGFAGTALF.

V is TRBV12-3 or TRBV12-4 and J is TRBJ2-3; TRBD2 agrees at 8 bases. Trimming removed 6 bases from V and 5 bases from J; junction bases left unmatched: 7. The CDR3 is made up of 14 amino acids. CDR3 protein: CASRPGGGRDTQYF. In DNA form, the CDR3 reads TGTGCCAGCAGACCCGGGGGGGGGCGAGATACGCAGTATTTT.

The rearrangement links TRBV19 to TRBJ1-5; a possible D gene is TRBD1 (5 bases). This CDR3 contains 15 residues. Germline V gene lookup returns CDR1 LNHDA and CDR2 SQIVND (reference sequence). Deletions cut 6 bases from V and 2 bases from J, with 14 bases between. The CDR3 loop is CASRRAGEGNQPQHF. The DNA for the CDR3 is TGTGCCAGTAGACGGGCGGGGGAGGGCAATCAGCCCCAGCATTTT.

This clonotype was picked up many times. The chain couples TRBV7-2 to TRBJ1-3; tentative D call: TRBD1 (6 bases). This CDR3 comprises 14 residues. Per the germline V gene, CDR1 is SGHTA and CDR2 is FQGNSA. V shed 4 bases and J shed 6 bases, with 13 bases lying between them. This chain's CDR3 is CASSSRGRENTIYF. CDR3 nucleotides: TGTGCCAGCAGCTCCAGGGGACGGGAAAACACCATATATTTT.

The CDR3 spells CASRIRETQYF. The DNA for the CDR3 is TGTGCCAGCAGAATTCGCGAGACCCAGTACTTC. The J gene is TRBJ2-5, the V gene TRBV7-4; the D is unclear. The CDR3 runs to 11 residues. Between the trimmed V and J ends, which lost 6 bases and 5 bases, there was a span of 7 bases. Per germline, CDR1 SGHVT and CDR2 SQSDAQ. The whole variable domain, filled in from reference TRBV7-4 and TRBJ2-5, reads GAGVSQSPRYKVAKRGRDVALRCDSISGHVTLYWYRQTLGQGSEVLTYSQSDAQRDKSGRPSGRFSAERPERSVSTLKIQRTEQGDSAVYLCASRIRETQYFGPGTRLLVL.

The genes are TRBV7-8 and TRBJ1-5; 8 nucleotides line up with TRBD1. J lost 4 bases, V lost 4 bases, and 3 bases had no gene match. This CDR3 region has 14 residues. From germline, CDR1 is SGHVS and CDR2 FQNEAQ. CDR3 bases: TGTGCCAGCAGCTACCGGGACAGGAATCAGCCCCAGCATTTT. Its protein product is CASSYRDRNQPQHF.

This clonotype was counted only a few times. The chain links TRBV6-5 to TRBJ2-3; D tentatively reads TRBD1 or TRBD2 (5 bases each). This CDR3 has 15 residues. Germline loops: CDR1 MNHEY, CDR2 SVGAGI. V was trimmed by 0 bases and J by 9 bases, leaving 16 bases between them. As DNA, the CDR3 is TGTGCCAGCAGTTACTCTCGGGGCAGCTTGAGCACGCAGTATTTT. It is translated as CASSYSRGSLSTQYF.

The V gene is TRBV5-1, the J gene TRBJ2-3, with D perhaps TRBD1 or TRBD2 (5 bases each). V gave up 7 bases and J gave up 5 bases, with 17 bases separating them. The CDR3 sequence is 14 residues long. Germline CDR1 reads SGHRS; CDR2 reads YFSETQ. CDR3 region: CASEREGSVDTQYF. The CDR3 DNA reads as TGCGCCAGCGAGAGAGAGGGGTCCGTAGATACGCAGTATTTT.

This clonotype was counted a few times. The rearrangement links TRBV20-1 to TRBJ2-6; the D gene is possibly TRBD2 (6 bases). Germline CDR1 is DFQATT and CDR2 is SNEGSKA (reference sequence). The CDR3 spans 15 residues. V lost 5 bases and J 1 base, leaving 12 bases between the germline ends. CDR3 sequence reads: CSAPGTSSGANVLTF. Here the CDR3 DNA reads TGCAGTGCTCCTGGGACTTCTTCTGGGGCCAACGTCCTGACTTTC.

This clonotype was recorded many times. The rearrangement uses TRBV9 and TRBJ1-3; tentative D call: TRBD1 (6 bases). The germline CDR1 and CDR2 sequences are SGDLS and YYNGEE. V lost 3 bases, J lost 4 bases, and 11 bases lay in between. CDR3 size: 14 residues. CDR3 bases: TGTGCCAGCAGCGAAGGGGGGGGAGGAAACACCATATATTTT. This encodes CASSEGGGGNTIYF.

This clonotype was found many times. V and J are TRBV7-2 and TRBJ2-2; D unresolved. Deletions cut 1 base from V and 4 bases from J, with 10 bases between. This CDR3 has 15 residues. Germline V gives CDR1 SGHTA, CDR2 FQGNSA. Here the CDR3 reads CASSLDPSLTGELFF. The DNA for the CDR3 is TGTGCCAGCAGCTTAGACCCATCACTCACCGGGGAGCTGTTTTTT.

This clonotype appeared a few times. The chain couples TRBV11-2 to TRBJ1-1, with 7 positions matching TRBD1. The ends lost 6 bases at V and 2 bases at J; junction bases unmatched: 6. CDR3 size: 14 residues. The germline gives CDR1 SGHAT, CDR2 FQNNGV. The CDR3 region is CASSNRGANTEAFF. The CDR3 region has the DNA TGTGCCAGCAGTAACAGGGGAGCAAACACTGAAGCTTTCTTT.

This clonotype has more than one count but fewer than ten. The J gene is TRBJ2-5, the V gene TRBV7-9; D is possibly TRBD1 or TRBD2 (5 bases each). V lost 5 bases and J lost 5, with 18 bases in between. Germline V gene sequence: CDR1 SEHNR, CDR2 FQNEAQ (reference sequence). The CDR3 is 15 residues long. The CDR3 DNA reads as TGTGCCAGCAGCCACCGGGACCCAGAACGGGAGACCCAGTACTTC. It yields the protein CASSHRDPERETQYF.

This clonotype was seen more than once but under ten times. The chain has TRBV7-2 and TRBJ1-2, with D perhaps matching TRBD1 (5 bases). Germline CDR1 and CDR2: SGHTA and FQGNSA. The CDR3 is 13 residues long. V lost 2 bases, J lost 3 bases, and 7 bases lay in between. The CDR3 sequence is CASSLTRDYGYTF. For the CDR3, the DNA is TGTGCCAGCAGCTTAACCAGGGACTATGGCTACACCTTC.

J is TRBJ1-5 and V is TRBV20-1; tentatively, D is TRBD1 (5 bases). The CDR3 is 16 amino acids. The germline V and J ends were trimmed by 1 base and 0 bases, with 13 bases remaining between them. CDR1 DFQATT and CDR2 SNEGSKA come from the germline V gene (reference sequence). The CDR3 loop is CSARVPVGTSNQPQHF. The CDR3 nucleotides are TGCAGTGCTAGAGTGCCCGTGGGGACTAGCAATCAGCCCCAGCATTTT.

This clonotype was counted many times. The chain couples TRBV12-3 or TRBV12-4 to TRBJ1-2, with a possible D match to TRBD1 (6 bases). Between the trimmed V and J ends, which lost 6 bases and 4 bases, there was a span of 12 bases. The CDR3 consists of 13 residues. The CDR3 DNA reads as TGTGCCAGCAGGCCAGGGGATGGCTATGGCTACACCTTC. This encodes CASRPGDGYGYTF.

In its sample, this clonotype was seen a few times. J is TRBJ1-2 and V is TRBV28; D gene uncertain. This CDR3 region has 12 residues. The V gene lost 9 bases and the J gene lost 9 bases, with 17 bases spanning the gap. CDR1 is MDHEN, CDR2 SYDVKM, per germline. CDR3 loop: CASKTTSSSYTF. DNA for the CDR3: TGTGCCAGTAAAACTACGAGTTCCAGCTACACCTTC.

This rearrangement joins TRBV10-3 to TRBJ2-1; D could derive from TRBD1 or TRBD2 (7 bases each). The CDR3 consists of 12 residues. Looked up from germline, CDR1 is ENHRY and CDR2 is SYGVKD. The CDR3 is CSGGVSYNEQFF. The CDR3 DNA sequence: TGTTCAGGGGGGGTCTCCTACAATGAGCAGTTCTTC.

The V gene is TRBV7-2, the J gene TRBJ1-6; possibly TRBD1 for D (5 bases). CDR3 length: 15 amino acids. CDR1 and CDR2 from the germline V gene are SGHTA and FQGNSA. The germline V and J ends were trimmed by 6 bases and 0 bases, with 9 bases remaining between them. CDR3 DNA sequence: TGTGCCAGCAGACCCGACAGCTCCTATAATTCACCCCTCCACTTT. This sequence encodes CASRPDSSYNSPLHF.

The V and J genes are TRBV7-9 and TRBJ2-3; 8 bases match TRBD1. Germline-derived CDR1 and CDR2 are SEHNR and FQNEAQ (reference sequence). V lost 2 bases to trimming and J lost 4 bases; unmatched junction nucleotides: 2. The CDR3 totals 14 residues. In nucleotides, the CDR3 is TGTGCCAGCAGCTTATCACAGGGGGCAGATACGCAGTATTTT. It encodes CASSLSQGADTQYF.

The chain is built from TRBV20-1 and TRBJ2-3; a weak D match, TRBD1 (6 bases). In germline, CDR1 is DFQATT, CDR2 SNEGSKA (reference sequence). V was trimmed by 6 bases and J by 1 base, leaving 23 bases between them. The CDR3 covers 17 residues. For the CDR3, the DNA is TGCAGTGCCCCCTCTGGCTGGAACAGGGATGGCACAGATACGCAGTATTTT. Encoded protein: CSAPSGWNRDGTDTQYF.